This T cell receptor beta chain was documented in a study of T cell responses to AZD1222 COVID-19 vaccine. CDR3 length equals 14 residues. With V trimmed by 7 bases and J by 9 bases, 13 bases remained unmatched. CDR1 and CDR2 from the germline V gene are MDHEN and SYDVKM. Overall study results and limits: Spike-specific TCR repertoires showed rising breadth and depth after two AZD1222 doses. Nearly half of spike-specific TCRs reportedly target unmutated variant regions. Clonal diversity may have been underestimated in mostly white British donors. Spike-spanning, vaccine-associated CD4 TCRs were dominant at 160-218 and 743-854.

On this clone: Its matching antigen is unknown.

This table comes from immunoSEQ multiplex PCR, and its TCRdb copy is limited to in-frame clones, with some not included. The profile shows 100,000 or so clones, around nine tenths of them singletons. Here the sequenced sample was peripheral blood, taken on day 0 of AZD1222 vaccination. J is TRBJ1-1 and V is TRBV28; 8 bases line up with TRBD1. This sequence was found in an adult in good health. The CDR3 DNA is TGTGCCAGCAAAACCCTCCCCGACAGGGGAAAAGCTTTCTTT. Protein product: CASKTLPDRGKAFF.